A single sample gave rise to the 13 T cell receptor beta chains below, sequenced in a study of T cell clonotyping in hematopoietic cell transplantation. Time point described: recipient sample about 28 days before transplant, after cytoreduction. Repertoires were generated with immunoSEQ multiplex PCR, while TCRdb's copy carries only in-frame clones and drops some. The sample records roughly 80,000 clones, about 95% being singletons. The specimen was peripheral blood mononuclear cells, collected before stem cell transplant. The receptors stem from a woman in her 50s with acute myeloid leukemia. Some clones in this sample may be carry-over from other donors' samples.

This rearrangement joins TRBV9 to TRBJ1-3; D is unresolved. V was shortened by 0 bases and J by 2 bases, with 6 bases between the two germline ends. The CDR3 spans 14 residues. The V gene's germline CDR1 is SGDLS and CDR2 YYNGEE. In nucleotides, the CDR3 is TGTGCCAGCAGCGTAGGCGGTACTGGAAACACCATATATTTT. Protein sequence: CASSVGGTGNTIYF. The full variable domain, completed using reference TRBV9 and TRBJ1-3, is DSGVTQTPKHLITATGQRVTLRCSPRSGDLSVYWYQQSLDQGLQFLIQYYNGEERAKGNILERFSAQQFPDLHSELNLSSLELGDSALYFCASSVGGTGNTIYFGEGSWLTVV.

The rearrangement links TRBV6-5 to TRBJ2-7; D is ambiguous. This CDR3 has 12 amino acids. CDR1 is MNHEY, CDR2 SVGAGI, per germline. Trimming stripped 8 bases from V and 1 base from J, with 9 bases between. The CDR3 reads CASQMSSYEQYF. CDR3 DNA sequence: TGTGCCAGCCAGATGTCGTCCTACGAGCAGTACTTC.

The J gene is TRBJ2-5, the V gene TRBV27, with 14 bases that match TRBD2. The CDR3 length is 16 residues. Germline V gives CDR1 MNHEY, CDR2 SMNVEV (reference sequence). V lost 5 bases and J lost 4; bases outside the gene matches: 6. CDR3 bases: TGTGCCAGCAGTAGACTAGCGGGAGGGCCAGGAGAGACCCAGTACTTC. Protein: CASSRLAGGPGETQYF.

J is TRBJ1-1 and V is TRBV10-3; D is undetermined. Per germline, CDR1 ENHRY and CDR2 SYGVKD. The V and J ends lost 2 bases and 8 bases respectively, with 9 bases between them. The CDR3 length is 12 residues. The CDR3 reads CAISETQTEAFF. As DNA, the CDR3 is TGTGCCATCAGTGAGACCCAGACCGAAGCTTTCTTT.

In this sample, this clone turned up once. The chain recombines TRBV30 with TRBJ2-2; D not resolved. The V end was cut by 7 bases, the J end by 5 bases, with 8 bases between. CDR3 length: 11 residues. The V gene's germline CDR1 is GTSNPN and CDR2 SVGIG (reference sequence). CDR3 loop: CALQPTGELFF. DNA of the CDR3: TGTGCCTTACAACCGACCGGGGAGCTGTTTTTT.

The CDR3 sequence: CAISEAGTYEQYF. DNA of the CDR3: TGTGCCATCAGTGAAGCCGGGACCTACGAGCAGTACTTC. This rearrangement joins TRBV10-3 to TRBJ2-7; D may be TRBD2 (5 bases). Germline V gene data show CDR1 as ENHRY and CDR2 as SYGVKD. V lost 3 bases and J lost 2, with 8 bases in between. This CDR3 has 13 amino acids.

This chain links TRBV7-2 with TRBJ2-7; D is unclear. The CDR3 contains 14 residues. V was pared by 7 bases and J by 1 base, with 14 bases between. Per germline, CDR1 SGHTA and CDR2 FQGNSA. CDR3 in DNA: TGTGCCAGCATCAAACCAGCAGGATCCTACGAGCAGTACTTC. It codes for CASIKPAGSYEQYF. Drawing the rest from reference TRBV7-2 and TRBJ2-7, the complete variable domain is GAGVSQSPSNKVTEKGKDVELRCDPISGHTALYWYRQSLGQGLEFLIYFQGNSAPDKSGLPSDRFSAERTGGSVSTLTIQRTQQEDSAVYLCASIKPAGSYEQYFGPGTRLTVT.

This chain connects TRBV6-5 to TRBJ2-7; 10 bases map to TRBD1. Germline assignment: CDR1 MNHEY and CDR2 SVGAGI. This CDR3 spans 13 amino acids. V lost 6 bases to trimming and J lost 4 bases; unmatched junction nucleotides: 3. The CDR3 here is CASRWTGGYEQYF. The CDR3 coding sequence is TGTGCCAGCAGGTGGACAGGGGGATACGAGCAGTACTTC.

This clone appeared a single time. The genes are TRBV6-5 and TRBJ2-7; 8 bases agree with TRBD2. Germline V gene lookup returns CDR1 MNHEY and CDR2 SVGAGI. V was pared by 4 bases and J by 6 bases, with 5 bases of the junction left unmatched. The CDR3 spans 13 residues. Written as DNA, the CDR3 is TGTGCCAGCAGTTCCAGCGGGAGTCTCGAGCAGTACTTC. It translates to CASSSSGSLEQYF.

The rearrangement uses TRBV19 and TRBJ1-1, with TRBD1 identical over 7 bases. The CDR3 sequence is 17 residues long. Trimming removed 4 bases from V and 6 bases from J; junction bases left unmatched: 17. Germline CDR1 and CDR2: LNHDA and SQIVND (reference sequence). This CDR3 reads CASSTPATGWPQPEAFF. The CDR3 DNA follows: TGTGCCAGTAGTACTCCGGCGACAGGGTGGCCCCAACCTGAAGCTTTCTTT.

V gene TRBV7-9 combines with J gene TRBJ1-2; possibly TRBD1 for D (5 bases). CDR3 length: 17 residues. Trimming took off 4 bases at V and 2 bases at J, with 20 bases between the two ends. Germline V gene data show CDR1 as SEHNR and CDR2 as FQNEAQ (reference sequence). The CDR3 DNA is TGTGCCAGCAGCTCCCGAGGTGGAGGGACGTACAACTATGGCTACACCTTC. This gives the protein CASSSRGGGTYNYGYTF.

Of note for this clone: Other DNA sequences in the sample encode the same CDR3. The J gene is TRBJ1-5, the V gene TRBV28; D gene uncertain. V lost 1 base, J lost 5 bases, and 9 bases lay in between. The germline V gene encodes CDR1 MDHEN and CDR2 SYDVKM. This CDR3 has 14 amino acids. The CDR3 nucleotides read TGTGCCAGCAGTTTATATTGGGGTGATCAGCCCCAGCATTTT. It specifies CASSLYWGDQPQHF.

V usage is TRBV5-1 and J usage is TRBJ1-2; D call uncertain. The germline V and J ends were trimmed by 5 bases and 0 bases, with 11 bases remaining between them. Germline CDR1 is SGHRS and CDR2 is YFSETQ. This CDR3 comprises 14 residues. CDR3 amino acids: CASRGGGPNYGYTF. For the CDR3, the DNA is TGCGCCAGCAGAGGTGGAGGGCCTAACTATGGCTACACCTTC. The variable domain in full, with the rest retrieved from reference TRBV5-1 and TRBJ1-2, is KAGVTQTPRYLIKTRGQQVTLSCSPISGHRSVSWYQQTPGQGLQFLFEYFSETQRNKGNFPGRFSGRQFSNSRSEMNVSTLELGDSALYLCASRGGGPNYGYTFGSGTRLTVV.